The 29 T cell receptor beta chains listed next were all sequenced from one sample in a study of beta chain features in type 1 diabetes. Sequenced material consisted of expressed TCRB transcripts (all of the isolated RNA was reverse transcribed). The assay was immunoSEQ multiplex PCR, and TCRdb's table has in-frame clones only and misses some. The repertoire holds 310,000 or so clones, with under 8.5% as singletons. The sample consisted of central memory CD4+ T cells from blood. The receptors shown here come from a woman aged 18 to 35 in good health.

This clone was recorded a few times. This sequence joins TRBV10-3 and TRBJ1-4; 7 bases are a match to TRBD1. The CDR3 is 14 residues long. The germline V gene has CDR1 ENHRY and CDR2 SYGVKD. The junction had 3 bases not matched to a gene; V was cut back by 5 bases and J by 3 bases. In DNA, the CDR3 is TGTGCCATCAGTCCCGGGACAGCTAATGAAAAACTGTTTTTT. It encodes CAISPGTANEKLFF.

The chain has TRBV9 and TRBJ1-2, with D hard to call. V lost 4 bases to trimming and J lost 2 bases, with 12 bases between them. The CDR3 extends over 14 amino acids. Germline-derived CDR1 and CDR2 are SGDLS and YYNGEE. For the CDR3, the DNA is TGTGCCAGCAGCCCCGCTATGGCGAACTATGGCTACACCTTC. It encodes CASSPAMANYGYTF. Using reference TRBV9 and TRBJ1-2 for the parts outside the CDR3, the full variable domain is DSGVTQTPKHLITATGQRVTLRCSPRSGDLSVYWYQQSLDQGLQFLIQYYNGEERAKGNILERFSAQQFPDLHSELNLSSLELGDSALYFCASSPAMANYGYTFGSGTRLTVV.

This clone came up a few times. V gene TRBV27 combines with J gene TRBJ2-7; D not certain. CDR1 is MNHEY, CDR2 SMNVEV, per germline (reference sequence). There are 15 residues in the CDR3. Trimming took off 0 bases at V and 0 bases at J, with 9 bases between the two ends. CDR3 nucleotide sequence: TGTGCCAGCAGTTTATCGGGTGCCCTCTCCTACGAGCAGTACTTC. It yields the protein CASSLSGALSYEQYF.

The CDR3 sequence is CASSEALDITHAVKKRKLFF. The DNA of the CDR3 is TGTGCCAGCAGTGAAGCCCTAGACATCACCCACGCCGTTAAGAAGCGAAAACTGTTTTTT. V and J are TRBV6-1 and TRBJ1-4; no reliable D call. CDR1 is MNHNS, CDR2 SASEGT, per germline. The CDR3 runs to 20 residues. Trimming took 0 bases from V and 10 from J, leaving 30 bases between them.

This clone was counted only a few times. The rearrangement joins TRBV5-1 to TRBJ2-1; D gene uncertain. Germline V gives CDR1 SGHRS, CDR2 YFSETQ. V was shortened by 0 bases and J by 3 bases, with 19 bases between the two germline ends. The CDR3 covers 18 residues. The CDR3 protein is CASSLAGLIVKDYNEQFF. The CDR3 DNA follows: TGCGCCAGCAGCTTGGCCGGCTTGATAGTTAAAGACTACAATGAGCAGTTCTTC. Supplemented by reference TRBV5-1 and TRBJ2-1, the full variable domain reads KAGVTQTPRYLIKTRGQQVTLSCSPISGHRSVSWYQQTPGQGLQFLFEYFSETQRNKGNFPGRFSGRQFSNSRSEMNVSTLELGDSALYLCASSLAGLIVKDYNEQFFGPGTRLTVL.

This clone was seen only a few times. This sequence joins TRBV19 and TRBJ2-4; 13 positions match TRBD2. V shed 3 bases and J 6 bases; nucleotides not matched to a gene: 8. Germline CDR1 LNHDA, CDR2 SQIVND (reference sequence). CDR3 length equals 17 residues. In DNA, the CDR3 is TGTGCCAGTAGTATGGGACTAGCGGGAAATAGGGGAAACATTCAGTACTTC. It codes for CASSMGLAGNRGNIQYF.

This clone occurred a few times. This chain links TRBV7-9 with TRBJ2-7, with 9 bases that match TRBD1. The CDR3 has 16 residues. Germline trimming cut 5 bases from V and 3 bases from J; bases unmatched to any gene: 11. The germline gives CDR1 SEHNR, CDR2 FQNEAQ (reference sequence). CDR3 amino acids: CASSHRAGTGYYEQYF. CDR3 coding DNA: TGTGCCAGCAGCCATCGCGCCGGGACAGGGTACTACGAGCAGTACTTC.

CDR3 sequence (DNA): TGTGCCAGCAGCTTGCGGGGCTACCACAATGAGCAGTTCTTC. Protein product: CASSLRGYHNEQFF. V usage is TRBV5-6 and J usage is TRBJ2-1, with D perhaps matching TRBD1 or TRBD2 (5 bases each). This CDR3 has 14 amino acids. Germline V lookup: CDR1 SGHDT, CDR2 YYEEEE. V was pared by 1 base and J by 5 bases, with 10 bases between.

This clone was seen a few times. The same CDR3 arises from other DNA sequences in this sample as well. This chain uses TRBV28 with TRBJ2-3; the D call may be TRBD1 or TRBD2 (5 bases each). There are 13 residues in the CDR3. V was trimmed by 5 bases and J by 2 bases, leaving 8 bases between them. Germline CDR1 is MDHEN and CDR2 is SYDVKM. CDR3: CASSRGDTDTQYF. CDR3 DNA: TGTGCCAGCAGTCGAGGGGACACAGATACGCAGTATTTT.

This chain links TRBV7-9 with TRBJ1-1; D not resolved. Germline values: CDR1 SEHNR, CDR2 FQNEAQ (reference sequence). Trimming removed 3 bases from V and 8 bases from J, with 25 bases in between. This CDR3 is 17 amino acids long. This chain's CDR3 is CASSFRGTVVLNSEAFF. CDR3 in DNA: TGTGCCAGCAGCTTTCGGGGTACTGTAGTCTTAAACAGCGAAGCTTTCTTT.

CDR3 protein: CARFGGKGGYTF. CDR3 bases: TGTGCCCGATTTGGGGGGAAAGGTGGCTACACCTTC. The rearrangement links TRBV2 to TRBJ1-2; D possibly corresponds to TRBD1 (5 bases). Germline lookup yields CDR1 SNHLY and CDR2 FYNNEI. The ends were cut back, 11 bases at V and 7 bases at J, with 17 bases in the middle. The CDR3 covers 12 residues.

This chain uses TRBV18 with TRBJ1-5, with D possibly TRBD1 on 5 matching bases. The germline V gene has CDR1 KGHSH and CDR2 LQKENI. The V end was cut by 1 base, the J end by 5 bases, with 9 bases between. CDR3 length: 14 residues. The CDR3 DNA is TGTGCCAGCTCACCACAGGGGACGGATCAGCCCCAGCATTTT. Its protein product is CASSPQGTDQPQHF.

This clone was picked up a small number of times. The chain uses TRBV10-2 and TRBJ1-1; possible D gene TRBD1, 6 bases. Germline assignment: CDR1 WSHSY and CDR2 SAAADI. Trimming took off 10 bases at V and 5 bases at J, with 14 bases between the two ends. The CDR3 is 12 residues long. CDR3 coding DNA: TGCGCCACACAGGGTGATGTTACTGAAGCTTTCTTT. Protein: CATQGDVTEAFF.

This clone showed up just a few times. The chain is built from TRBV7-2 and TRBJ2-3, with D uncertain. V dropped 5 bases and J dropped 2 bases, with 8 bases sitting between them. The CDR3 length is 13 residues. The V gene's germline CDR1 is SGHTA and CDR2 FQGNSA. CDR3 sequence reads: CASSPGTTDTQYF. The CDR3 DNA reads as TGTGCCAGCAGCCCCGGAACCACAGATACGCAGTATTTT.

This sequence joins TRBV7-3 and TRBJ1-1; D remains unclear. The CDR3 has 14 amino acids. Between the trimmed V and J ends, which lost 2 bases and 4 bases, there was a span of 11 bases. Germline V gives CDR1 SGHTA, CDR2 FQGTGA. CDR3 amino acids: CASSLQDGSTEAFF. Here the CDR3 DNA reads TGTGCCAGCAGCTTACAGGACGGGAGCACTGAAGCTTTCTTT.

In this sample, this clone turned up many times. The genes are TRBV2 and TRBJ2-7; D ambiguous. The CDR3 runs to 12 residues. In germline, CDR1 is SNHLY, CDR2 FYNNEI. V lost 7 bases to trimming and J lost 5 bases, with 12 bases between them. The CDR3 nucleotides read TGTGCCAGCAATGATCCGTCTAACGAGCAGTACTTC. It encodes CASNDPSNEQYF.

The chain couples TRBV29-1 to TRBJ2-7, with TRBD2 matching 8 bases. In germline, CDR1 is SQVTM, CDR2 ANQGSEA. CDR3 length equals 16 residues. V lost 1 base, J lost 2 bases, and 10 bases stayed unmatched. The CDR3 nucleotides read TGCAGCGTTGAAGGAGACCGGCGGGAGGCCCCCTACGAGCAGTACTTC. Protein sequence: CSVEGDRREAPYEQYF.

This clone was seen a handful of times. V is TRBV5-1 and J is TRBJ2-7, with D possibly TRBD1 on 6 matching bases. CDR3 length: 17 amino acids. Germline CDR1 reads SGHRS; CDR2 reads YFSETQ. V was shortened by 1 base and J by 4 bases, with 21 bases between the two germline ends. CDR3 in DNA: TGCGCCAGCAGCTTGACGGCGAGTAGGACAGCAAGTTACGAGCAGTACTTC. It is translated as CASSLTASRTASYEQYF.

The genes are TRBV28 and TRBJ1-1; D remains ambiguous. Trimming removed 6 bases at V and 1 base at J, with 15 bases between. Per germline, CDR1 MDHEN and CDR2 SYDVKM. CDR3 length: 15 amino acids. DNA for the CDR3: TGTGCCAGCAGCGTACACGGTAACTGGAACACTGAAGCTTTCTTT. This translates into CASSVHGNWNTEAFF.

This clone occurred a few times. This chain uses TRBV9 with TRBJ2-1, with 7 bases aligning to TRBD2. The CDR3 is 14 residues long. The J segment lost 6 bases and the V segment lost 4 bases, leaving 7 bases of the junction unmatched. Germline V lookup: CDR1 SGDLS, CDR2 YYNGEE. The CDR3: CASSPAGARNEQFF. The CDR3 DNA is TGTGCCAGCAGCCCGGCGGGAGCACGCAATGAGCAGTTCTTC.

The chain has TRBV21-1 and TRBJ2-1; TRBD2, as called in the table, went unchecked against the DNA. TRBV21-1 is flagged as a pseudogene. CDR3 length equals 19 residues. As DNA, the CDR3 is TGTGCCAGCAGCAACTTAGCGGGAGATTTTCTCGTGGGGTACAATGAGCAGTTCTTC. This encodes CASSNLAGDFLVGYNEQFF.

This clone was observed many times. The chain combines TRBV5-4 with TRBJ2-4; D gene uncertain. Germline V gene lookup returns CDR1 SGHNT and CDR2 YYREEE (reference sequence). Trimming stripped 2 bases from V and 5 bases from J, with 11 bases between. This CDR3 is built from 14 residues. The CDR3 region is CASSLIGGENIQYF. In nucleotides, the CDR3 is TGTGCCAGCAGCTTAATTGGTGGGGAAAACATTCAGTACTTC.

This clone was seen at least ten times. The rearrangement links TRBV7-3 to TRBJ2-1; 10 bases are a match to TRBD2. V lost 5 bases to trimming and J lost 9 bases; unmatched junction nucleotides: 10. This CDR3 is 15 amino acids long. The germline V gene encodes CDR1 SGHTA and CDR2 FQGTGA. Written as DNA, the CDR3 is TGTGCCAGCAGCCGCACTCTAGCGGGAGATGGTGAGCAGTTCTTC. Translated: CASSRTLAGDGEQFF.

The chain has TRBV28 and TRBJ2-7; tentatively, D is TRBD1 or TRBD2 (6 bases each). The germline V gene has CDR1 MDHEN and CDR2 SYDVKM. Trimming shortened V by 7 bases and J by 4 bases, and 11 bases separated the two germline ends. The CDR3 has 12 residues. CDR3: CASKSGAYEQYF. DNA for the CDR3: TGTGCCAGCAAGTCGGGGGCGTACGAGCAGTACTTC.

The chain has TRBV9 and TRBJ2-7, with unresolved D. Germline V gene data show CDR1 as SGDLS and CDR2 as YYNGEE. The CDR3 runs to 14 residues. Trimming pared 5 bases from V and 2 bases from J, leaving 14 bases between. The CDR3 reads CASSPERWPYEQYF. The DNA of the CDR3 is TGTGCCAGCAGTCCCGAACGTTGGCCCTACGAGCAGTACTTC.

V usage is TRBV4-1 and J usage is TRBJ2-4; D is unclear. The germline V gene encodes CDR1 MGHRA and CDR2 YSYEKL. This CDR3 comprises 16 residues. V lost 3 bases and J 0 bases, leaving 12 bases between the germline ends. This chain's CDR3 is CASSQSNVGAKNIQYF. The DNA for the CDR3 is TGCGCCAGCAGCCAGTCCAACGTTGGAGCCAAAAACATTCAGTACTTC.

As concerns this clone: Being one base from a much bigger clone, this may be a read error. Additional DNA sequences in this sample encode the identical CDR3. V is TRBV9 and J is TRBJ1-1; D uncertain. V lost 0 bases and J 3 bases, leaving 6 bases between the germline ends. CDR1 and CDR2 from the germline V gene are SGDLS and YYNGEE. This CDR3 is built from 13 residues. CDR3 loop: CASSVGGYTEAFF. The CDR3 DNA reads as TGTGCCAGCAGCGTAGGGGGTTACACTGAAGCTTTCTTT.

The table lists this clone with many counts. The chain is built from TRBV18 and TRBJ2-7; tentative D call: TRBD2 (6 bases). The CDR3 totals 13 residues. V was shortened by 2 bases and J by 5 bases, with 10 bases between the two germline ends. Germline V lookup: CDR1 KGHSH, CDR2 LQKENI. The CDR3 spells CASSPRLDDEQYF. The CDR3 region has the DNA TGTGCCAGCTCACCAAGACTAGACGACGAGCAGTACTTC.

A few counts support this clone. Other nucleotide sequences in the sample specify the same CDR3. This chain links TRBV5-1 with TRBJ2-2, with D perhaps TRBD1 (6 bases). V was trimmed by 0 bases and J by 4 bases, leaving 10 bases between them. The germline gives CDR1 SGHRS, CDR2 YFSETQ. The CDR3 contains 15 residues. The DNA of the CDR3 is TGCGCCAGCAGCTTGGTAGCAGGGGTCACCGGGGAGCTGTTTTTT. Translation: CASSLVAGVTGELFF.